The rows below give T cell receptor beta chains drawn from one sample of a study of identical twins. TCRdb re-analysed the 5' RACE reads in MiXCR, keeping a single row per CDR3 protein. The top ten clones hold 3.5% to 4% of a sample with hundreds of thousands of distinct CDR3 sequences, 7% of them seen once. The data also belong to a second study, concerning yellow fever vaccine responses in identical twins.

Material for sequencing was memory (CD45RO+) T cells sorted from blood. The receptors were gathered from a woman younger than 35 in good health. The conserved cysteine and the conserved F or W are not part of the CDR3 here. Size tells how often a clone was seen (once, few, many) or the class of an expanded clone, and some rows leave it out.

>TRBV4-2|TRBJ2-3|.|15
ASSQVPYGGGADTQY
>TRBV5-6|TRBJ1-5|.|11
ASSGDRDQPQH
>TRBV5-1|TRBJ1-1|.|12
ASSLSQGNTEAF
>TRBV5-1|TRBJ2-2|many|9
ASSLYGELF
>TRBV29-1|TRBJ2-3|few|13
SVPGTSGNTDTQY
>TRBV27|TRBJ1-1|.|11
ASSMTGATEAF
>TRBV4-1|TRBJ2-5|few|15
ASSPAGIVAYQETQY
>TRBV20-1|TRBJ2-1|.|15
SARDISGTSLINEQF
>TRBV5-8|TRBJ1-6|many|12
ASSLGQLDSPLH
>TRBV10-3|TRBJ1-2|many|10
ATTGTEYGYT
>TRBV4-1|TRBJ2-2|.|14
ASRPAGALGGGELF
>TRBV7-6|TRBJ2-2|few|14
ASSLASGTVTGELF
>TRBV4-1|TRBJ2-2|few|15
ASSQGQGLHFTGELF
>TRBV6-1|TRBJ2-1|.|14
ASRRGAISSYNEQF
>TRBV18|TRBJ2-2|few|14
ASSPPTQGNTGELF
>TRBV27|TRBJ2-5|few|13
ASRSAGAKQETQY
>TRBV11-2|TRBJ2-1|many|14
ASSLEGGSSYNEQF
>TRBV2|TRBJ2-7|few|13
ASSEEGQGFYEQY
>TRBV6-1|TRBJ1-1|few|12
ASSGHRDFTEAF
>TRBV12-3/TRBV12-4|TRBJ1-5|many|11
ASRQDGNQPQH
>TRBV18|TRBJ2-2|many|14
ASSPRTAGDTGELF
>TRBV2|TRBJ1-5|.|13
ASSMRQGIRQPQH
>TRBV10-3|TRBJ1-1|.|9
AIQGTTEAF
>TRBV20-1|TRBJ2-1|many|12
SALGDRGYNEQF
>TRBV4-1|TRBJ1-2|.|13
ASSHLGPNNYGYT
>TRBV2|TRBJ2-3|.|12
ASSEGGFTDTQY
>TRBV7-8|TRBJ2-3|many|16
ASTYSPRTSGVTDTQY
>TRBV7-6|TRBJ1-1|few|13
ASRDTVGLGTEAF